This T cell receptor (beta chain) was obtained from a study of T cell responses to AZD1222 COVID-19 vaccine. Turning to the study itself: Samples with a second dose at about 4 or about 12 weeks were pooled together. Study-level findings and limits: The peak T cell response came first, and repertoires were sampled only after it. The study identified only a handful of AZD1222 recipients as seropositive at baseline.

Sequencing was performed with immunoSEQ multiplex PCR; in TCRdb, only in-frame clones are kept and a portion is missing. The table records some 150,000 clones, about 95% of them present only once. Per germline, CDR1 GTSNPN and CDR2 SVGIG (reference sequence). The J segment lost 6 bases and the V segment lost 2 bases, leaving 3 bases of the junction unmatched. The CDR3 loop spans 14 amino acids. Details on this clone: Antigen unknown.

The sample consisted of peripheral blood, taken on day 0 of AZD1222 vaccination. V gene TRBV30 combines with J gene TRBJ1-6; 8 bases map to TRBD1. The sequence derives from an adult in good health. CDR3 nucleotides: TGTGCCTGGAGTCAGGGGGCGGGTAATTCACCCCTCCACTTT. Translation gives CAWSQGAGNSPLHF. Supplemented by reference TRBV30 and TRBJ1-6, the full variable domain reads SQTIHQWPATLVQPVGSPLSLECTVEGTSNPNLYWYRQAAGRGLQLLFYSVGIGQISSEVPQNLSASRPQDRQFILSSKKLLLSDSGFYLCAWSQGAGNSPLHFGNGTRLTVT.